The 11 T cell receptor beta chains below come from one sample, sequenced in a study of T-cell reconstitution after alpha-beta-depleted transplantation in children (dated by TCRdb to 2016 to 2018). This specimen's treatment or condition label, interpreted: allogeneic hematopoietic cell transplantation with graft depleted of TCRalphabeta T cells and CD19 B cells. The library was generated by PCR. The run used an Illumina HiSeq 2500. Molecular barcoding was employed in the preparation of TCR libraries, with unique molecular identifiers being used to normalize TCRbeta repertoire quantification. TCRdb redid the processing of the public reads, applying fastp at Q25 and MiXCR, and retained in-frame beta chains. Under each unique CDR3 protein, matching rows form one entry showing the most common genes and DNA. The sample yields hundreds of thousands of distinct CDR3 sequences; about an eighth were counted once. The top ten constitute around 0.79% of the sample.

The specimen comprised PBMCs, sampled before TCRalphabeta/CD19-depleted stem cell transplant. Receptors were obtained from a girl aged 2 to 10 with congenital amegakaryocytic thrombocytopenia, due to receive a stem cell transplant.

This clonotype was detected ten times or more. The CDR3 loop is CASSLDREMGYEQYF. DNA for the CDR3: TGCGCCAGCAGCTTGGATAGGGAAATGGGGTACGAGCAGTACTTC. This rearrangement joins TRBV5-1 to TRBJ2-7; D remains ambiguous. Per germline, CDR1 SGHRS and CDR2 YFSETQ. The CDR3 covers 15 residues. V was pared by 0 bases and J by 4 bases, with 14 bases between.

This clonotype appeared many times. For the CDR3, the DNA is TGCAGCGTTGCAGCTAGCGGCCAAGAGACCCAGTACTTC. This translates into CSVAASGQETQYF. The chain employs TRBV29-1 and TRBJ2-5; 7 nucleotides agree with TRBD2. CDR3 size: 13 residues. Trimming took 4 bases from V and 1 from J; bases not matched to a gene: 3. CDR1 is SQVTM and CDR2 is ANQGSEA in the germline V gene.

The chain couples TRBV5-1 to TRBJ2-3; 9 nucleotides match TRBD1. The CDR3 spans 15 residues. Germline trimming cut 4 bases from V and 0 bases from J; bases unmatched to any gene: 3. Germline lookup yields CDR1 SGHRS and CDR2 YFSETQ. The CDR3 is CASSPQGASTDTQYF. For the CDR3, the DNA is TGCGCCAGCAGCCCACAGGGGGCGAGCACAGATACGCAGTATTTT.

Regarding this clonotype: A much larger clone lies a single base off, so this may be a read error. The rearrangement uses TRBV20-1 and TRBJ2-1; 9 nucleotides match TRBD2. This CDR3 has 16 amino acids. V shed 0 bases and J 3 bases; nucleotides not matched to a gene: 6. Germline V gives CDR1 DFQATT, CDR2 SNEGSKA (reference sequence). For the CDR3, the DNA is TGCAGTGCTAGAGATCGGCTAGCGGGATTCTACAATGAGCAGTTCTTC. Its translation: CSARDRLAGFYNEQFF.

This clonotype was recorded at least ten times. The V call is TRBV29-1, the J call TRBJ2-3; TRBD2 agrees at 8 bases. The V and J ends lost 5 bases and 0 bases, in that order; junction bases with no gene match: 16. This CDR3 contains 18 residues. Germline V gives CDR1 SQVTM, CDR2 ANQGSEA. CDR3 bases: TGCAGCGTTTCGACTAGCGCCGGTTCTTTAACTAGCACAGATACGCAGTATTTT. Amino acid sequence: CSVSTSAGSLTSTDTQYF.

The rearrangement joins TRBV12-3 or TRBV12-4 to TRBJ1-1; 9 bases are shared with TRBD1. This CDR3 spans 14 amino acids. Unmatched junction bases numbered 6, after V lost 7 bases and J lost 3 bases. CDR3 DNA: TGTGCCAGCACCAAGACAGGGGGGGACACTGAAGCTTTCTTT. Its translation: CASTKTGGDTEAFF.

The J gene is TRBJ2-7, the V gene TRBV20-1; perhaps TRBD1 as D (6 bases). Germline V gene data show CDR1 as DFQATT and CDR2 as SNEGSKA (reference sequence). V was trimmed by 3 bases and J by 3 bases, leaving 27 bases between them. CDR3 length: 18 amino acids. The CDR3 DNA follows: TGCAGTGCTAGGGGACCACATGATCTACGGGACACCTTCTACGAGCAGTACTTC. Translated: CSARGPHDLRDTFYEQYF.

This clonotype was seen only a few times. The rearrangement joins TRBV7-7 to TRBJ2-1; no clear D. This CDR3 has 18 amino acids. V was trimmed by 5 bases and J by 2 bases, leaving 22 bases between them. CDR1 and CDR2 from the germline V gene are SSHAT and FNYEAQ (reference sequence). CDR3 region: CASSPRVGPHRAYNEQFF. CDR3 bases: TGTGCCAGCAGCCCCCGTGTGGGCCCCCATCGGGCCTACAATGAGCAGTTCTTC.

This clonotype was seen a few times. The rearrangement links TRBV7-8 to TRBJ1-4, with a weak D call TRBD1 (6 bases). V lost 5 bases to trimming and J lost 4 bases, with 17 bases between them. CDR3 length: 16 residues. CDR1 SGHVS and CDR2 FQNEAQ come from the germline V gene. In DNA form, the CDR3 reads TGTGCCAGCAGCAGGTTTAGGGGGACGCTTAATGAAAAACTGTTTTTT. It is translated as CASSRFRGTLNEKLFF.

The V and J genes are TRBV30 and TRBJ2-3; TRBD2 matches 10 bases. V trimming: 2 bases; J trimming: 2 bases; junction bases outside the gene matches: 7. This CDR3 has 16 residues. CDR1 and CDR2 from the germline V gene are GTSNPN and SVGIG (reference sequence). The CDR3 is CAWSFPSGSITDTQYF. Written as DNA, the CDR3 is TGTGCCTGGAGTTTTCCTAGCGGGAGTATCACAGATACGCAGTATTTT.

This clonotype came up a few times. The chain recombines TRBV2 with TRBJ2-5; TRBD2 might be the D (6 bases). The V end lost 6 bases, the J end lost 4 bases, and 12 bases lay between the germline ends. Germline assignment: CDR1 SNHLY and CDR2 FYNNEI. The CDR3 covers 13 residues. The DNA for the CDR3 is TGTGCCAGCAGAGATGCCGGGGGAGAGACCCAGTACTTC. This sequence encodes CASRDAGGETQYF.